This TCR beta chain was documented in a study of T-cell reconstitution after alpha-beta-depleted transplantation in children. Preparing the TCRbeta library involved the use of unique molecular identifiers. TCRdb passed the PCR reads through MiXCR, listing each CDR3 protein once. Here the sample spans about 440,000 distinct CDR3 sequences, roughly two fifths being singletons. Trimming removed 4 bases from V and 3 bases from J, with 24 bases in between. Germline V gives CDR1 SGHAT, CDR2 FQNNGV. CDR3 length: 18 amino acids. The clonotype comes from a girl aged 2 to 10 with aplastic anemia, due to receive a stem cell transplant. The starting material was PBMCs, obtained before TCRalphabeta/CD19-depleted stem cell transplant. The chain recombines TRBV11-2 with TRBJ1-1; D might be TRBD1 (5 bases). The CDR3 is CASSSTWGQTSGDTEAFF. The DNA of the CDR3 is TGTGCCAGCAGCTCGACCTGGGGCCAGACCTCCGGGGACACTGAAGCTTTCTTT.